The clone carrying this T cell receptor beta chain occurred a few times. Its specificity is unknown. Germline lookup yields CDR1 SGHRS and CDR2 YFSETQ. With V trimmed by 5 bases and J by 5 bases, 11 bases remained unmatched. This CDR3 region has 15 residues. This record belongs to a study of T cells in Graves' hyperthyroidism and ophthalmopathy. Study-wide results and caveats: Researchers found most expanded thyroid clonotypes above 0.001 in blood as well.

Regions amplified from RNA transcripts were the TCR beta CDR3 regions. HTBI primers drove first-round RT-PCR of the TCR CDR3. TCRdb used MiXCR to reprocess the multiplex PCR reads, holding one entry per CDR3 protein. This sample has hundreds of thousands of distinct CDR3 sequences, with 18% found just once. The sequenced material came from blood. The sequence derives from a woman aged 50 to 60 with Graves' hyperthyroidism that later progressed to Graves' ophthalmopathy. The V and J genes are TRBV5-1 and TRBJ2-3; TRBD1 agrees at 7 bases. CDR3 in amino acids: CASRQEQGPGDTQYF. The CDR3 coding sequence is TGCGCCAGCAGACAAGAACAGGGGCCAGGAGATACGCAGTATTTT.